This is a list of T cell receptor beta chains from one sample in a study of blood T cell repertoires in COVID-19. This table comes from immunoSEQ multiplex PCR, and its TCRdb copy is limited to in-frame clones, with some not included. This table holds about 400,000 clones, around 90% found once. The sample was PBMCs or T cells enriched from blood (not recorded which). These receptors were collected from a woman in her forties with acute COVID-19. Both conserved end residues are part of each CDR3. D genes are given only for firm matches. A row's size may be missing; if present it is once, few, many or a size class.

>TRBJ1-2|TRBV7-9|many|TRBD1
TGTGCCAGCAGCCCCCGGGACAGGGATTCTTATGGCTACACCTTC
CASSPRDRDSYGYTF
>TRBJ2-7|TRBV11-3|-|-
TGTGCCAGCAGCACCGGCTACGAGCAGTACTTC
CASSTGYEQYF
>TRBJ2-1|TRBV15|-|-
TGTGCCACCAGCAGGGGGACTTATTACAATGAGCAGTTCTTC
CATSRGTYYNEQFF
>TRBJ1-2|TRBV6-1|-|-
TGTGCCAGCAGTGAAGCTTTACATCCCATCTATGGCTACACCTTC
CASSEALHPIYGYTF
>TRBJ2-1|TRBV7-6|-|TRBD2
TGTGCCAGCAGCCAAAATGGGGGGGGTAGCTATGAGCAGTTCTTC
CASSQNGGGSYEQFF
>TRBJ2-5|TRBV15|-|TRBD2
TGTGCCACCAGCAGACTAGCGGGGGGCATCAAAGAGACCCAGTACTTC
CATSRLAGGIKETQYF
>TRBJ1-5|TRBV23-1|-|-
TGCGCCAGCAGTCAATGGCGGACACGAATCGATCAGCCCCAGCATTTT
CASSQWRTRIDQPQHF
>TRBJ1-1|TRBV5-1|-|TRBD1
TGCGCCAGCAGTTTGACAGGGGGCCCTGAAGCTTTCTTT
CASSLTGGPEAFF
>TRBJ2-7|TRBV29-1|-|-
TGCAGCGTTTATGACTCCACCTACGAGCAGTACTTC
CSVYDSTYEQYF
>TRBJ1-5|TRBV10-3|-|TRBD1
TGTGCCATCAGGGACAGGGAGGGCCAGCCCCAGCATTTT
CAIRDREGQPQHF
>TRBJ1-2|TRBV7-2|once|TRBD1
TGTGCCAGCAGCCTAGGACAGGCGGCTAACTATGGCTACACCTTC
CASSLGQAANYGYTF
>TRBJ2-5|TRBV9|-|-
TGTGCCAGCAGCTCAACGACGGGGGGCTGGGAGACCCAGTACTTC
CASSSTTGGWETQYF
>TRBJ1-5|TRBV23-1|-|-
TGCGCCAGCAGTCAATCGGCAGGGGCTCGAGGTCAGCCCCAGCATTTT
CASSQSAGARGQPQHF
>TRBJ1-1|TRBV6-5|-|TRBD1
TGTGCCAGCAGTACACGACAGGGGCTGCCTGAAGCTTTCTTT
CASSTRQGLPEAFF
>TRBJ1-1|TRBV6-5|-|-
TGTGCCAGCAGTTCCCAGGGATTCACTGAAGCTTTCTTT
CASSSQGFTEAFF
>TRBJ1-1|TRBV27|-|-
TGTGCCAGCACGAGGGTCAGCTCACAGGGTATGAACACTGAAGCTTTCTTT
CASTRVSSQGMNTEAFF
>TRBJ2-2|TRBV7-6|-|-
TGTGCTACACAAACCGGGGAGCTGTTTTTT
CATQTGELFF
>TRBJ2-2|TRBV6-1|-|-
TGTGCCAGCAGTGAAAGTGTCCGAGCTACCCGGGAGCTGTTTTTT
CASSESVRATRELFF
>TRBJ1-4|TRBV6-5|-|-
TGTGCCAGCAGTTACTCATTTTCCCCGGGGGAAAAACTGTTTTTT
CASSYSFSPGEKLFF
>TRBJ1-2|TRBV2|-|TRBD1
TGTGCCAGCAGAGACGACAGGGCCTATGGCTACACCTTC
CASRDDRAYGYTF